The clone carrying this T cell receptor (beta chain) was seen more than once but under ten times. For TCR beta, libraries came from iRepertoire HTBI primers and Arm-PCR of CDR3 regions. TCRdb itself ran the multiplex PCR reads through MiXCR, one entry per CDR3 protein. Among 400,000 or so distinct CDR3 sequences listed, about 20% were seen once. This sample is drawn from a study of regulatory T cells in long-lasting Graves disease. The ends lost 0 bases at V and 9 bases at J; junction bases unmatched: 3. The CDR3 covers 14 residues. CDR1 is SGHTA, CDR2 FQGTGA, per germline. Time point meaning: persistent/refractory GD, antithyroid drugs over 5 years with positive TRAb. PBMC-extracted RNA yielded the TCR library.

Specimen: peripheral blood mononuclear cells (PBMCs), collected when the disease was refractory, from a patient treated with antithyroid drugs. The TCR was taken from a female donor with Graves disease. The V gene is TRBV7-3, the J gene TRBJ2-1, with 9 bases lining up with TRBD1. CDR3 DNA sequence: TGTGCCAGCAGCTTAACACAGGGGGCGAGTGAGCAGTTCTTC. Translated, it gives CASSLTQGASEQFF.